This TCR beta chain came from a study of T cells in Graves' hyperthyroidism and ophthalmopathy. This clonotype was recorded at least ten times. Its antigen remains unidentified. The CDR3 contains 13 residues. Germline V lookup: CDR1 DFQATT, CDR2 SNEGSKA (reference sequence). The study's findings and limits: Blood also held most thyroid clonotypes expanded beyond 0.001. Progression to ophthalmopathy was predicted a median of approximately 6.4 months early.

It was uncontrolled infection, other autoimmune disease, pregnancy or lactation that excluded patients. Diagnosis rested on symptoms, serum thyroxine and TRAb, thyroid ultrasound, and orbital computed tomography. The investigators amplified TCR beta CDR3 regions from RNA transcripts. The HTBI primer set drove a first-round RT-PCR of the TCR CDR3. MiXCR, applied by TCRdb to the multiplex PCR reads, yields one record per CDR3 protein. In the table there are 300,000 to 400,000 distinct CDR3 sequences, around 20% of which are singletons. V gene TRBV20-1 combines with J gene TRBJ2-7; no reliable D call. The source of this sequence is a man younger than 35 with Graves' ophthalmopathy. Input material: blood. The CDR3, as DNA: TGCAGGGCCTTTGGTGTTAACTCCTACGAGCAGTACTTC. Its protein product is CRAFGVNSYEQYF.